This entry features one T cell receptor (beta chain) sequence. Antigen specificity is unknown. The data originate from a study of graft-versus-host responses after intestinal transplantation. The CDR3 consists of 15 residues. From germline, CDR1 is MNHNS and CDR2 SASEGT. The V end was cut by 7 bases, the J end by 0 bases, with 15 bases between. Profiled with immunoSEQ multiplex PCR; TCRdb holds only in-frame clones, not every one. The sample records 100,000 or so clones, approximately 90% being singletons. The source of this sequence is a human donor who received an intestinal transplant. This sequence joins TRBV6-1 and TRBJ1-1; a weak D match, TRBD1 (5 bases). The sequences come from unstimulated CD4+ T cells sorted from spleen or lymph node cells, collected before intestinal transplant. Written as DNA, the CDR3 is TGTGCCAGCATCGGAACAGGATGGATGAACACTGAAGCTTTCTTT. As protein: CASIGTGWMNTEAFF.